The text below deals with one T cell receptor (beta chain). The authors' processing: Reference gene primer amplification gave nucleated cell count estimates. Method: immunoSEQ multiplex PCR; TCRdb's copy keeps in-frame clones and lacks some. V, J and clone size are those of that table, while D and trimming were read from the DNA. The table lists more than 150,000 clones, about four fifths of them singletons. The CDR3 totals 15 residues. Germline assignment: CDR1 SGHVS and CDR2 FNYEAQ. The J segment lost 6 bases and the V segment lost 5 bases, leaving 8 bases of the junction unmatched. The sample comes from a study of blood T cell repertoires in COVID-19. Study-wide context: The study drew acute and convalescent COVID-19 samples from the United States, Italy and Spain. The analysed material was cDNA or gDNA that came from T cells, B-cell-depleted T cells, or PBMCs.

This sequence was found in a woman of 80 years or more with acute or convalescent COVID-19. The chain combines TRBV7-6 with TRBJ2-1; 9 bases agree with TRBD2. The source material was peripheral blood. CDR3 DNA sequence: TGTGCCAGCAGCGCTCTAGCGGGAATGACCAATGAGCAGTTCTTC. This sequence encodes CASSALAGMTNEQFF.